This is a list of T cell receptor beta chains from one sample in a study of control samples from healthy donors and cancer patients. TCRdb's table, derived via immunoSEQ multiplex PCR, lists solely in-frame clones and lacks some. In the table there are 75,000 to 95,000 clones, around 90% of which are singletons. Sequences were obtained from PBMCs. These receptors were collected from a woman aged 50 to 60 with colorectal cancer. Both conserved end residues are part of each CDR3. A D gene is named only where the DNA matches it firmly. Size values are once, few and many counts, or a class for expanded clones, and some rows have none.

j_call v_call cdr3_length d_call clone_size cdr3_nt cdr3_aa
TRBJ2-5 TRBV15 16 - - TGTGCCACCAGCAGAGATTCGGAGGGAATTACTGCCCCCCAGTACTTC CATSRDSEGITAPQYF
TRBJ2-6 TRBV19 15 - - TGTGCCAGTTGGGGCAGGGGATCTGGGGCCAACGTCCTGACTTTC CASWGRGSGANVLTF
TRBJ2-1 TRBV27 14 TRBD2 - TGTGCCAGCAGTCCCGGGACTACAAACAATGAGCAGTTCTTC CASSPGTTNNEQFF
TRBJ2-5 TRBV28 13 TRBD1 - TGTGCCAGCAGCCGACAGGGCAGACAGACCCAGTACTTC CASSRQGRQTQYF
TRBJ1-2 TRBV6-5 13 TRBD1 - TGTGCCAGCAGCGCGGGACAGGGTCATGGCTACACCTTC CASSAGQGHGYTF
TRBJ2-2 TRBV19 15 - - TGTGCCAGCATAGGAGGGAGATATCTCACCGGGGAGCTGTTTTTT CASIGGRYLTGELFF
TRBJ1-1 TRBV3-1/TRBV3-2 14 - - TGTGCCAGCAGCCAAGAGGCCACGGGCACTGAAGCTTTCTTT CASSQEATGTEAFF
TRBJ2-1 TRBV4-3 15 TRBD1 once TGCGCCAGCAGCCAAGATAGGGGGCCGTTCTATGAGCAGTTCTTC CASSQDRGPFYEQFF
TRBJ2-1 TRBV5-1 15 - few TGCGCCAGCAGCTTGGTGTCAGGATACGACAATGAGCAGTTCTTC CASSLVSGYDNEQFF
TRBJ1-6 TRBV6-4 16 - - TGTGCCAGAGACGACCCAGGGAGCTCCTATAATTCACCCCTCCACTTT CARDDPGSSYNSPLHF
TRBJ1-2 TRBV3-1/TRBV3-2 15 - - TGTGCCAGCAGCCAAGGAGGGGGAGTTAGCTATGGCTACACCTTC CASSQGGGVSYGYTF
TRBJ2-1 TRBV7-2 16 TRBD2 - TGTGCCAGCAGCTTAGGCAGCGGGGGGTACTACAATGAGCAGTTCTTC CASSLGSGGYYNEQFF
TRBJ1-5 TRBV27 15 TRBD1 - TGTGCCAGCAGTAGGGACAGCCGGGGCAATCAGCCCCAGCATTTT CASSRDSRGNQPQHF
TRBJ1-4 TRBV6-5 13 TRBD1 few TGTGCCAGCAGGTCCGGGACAGATGAAAAACTGTTTTTT CASRSGTDEKLFF
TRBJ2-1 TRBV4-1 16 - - TGCGCCAGCAGCCAAGTGAACATTTTGTCCTACAATGAGCAGTTCTTC CASSQVNILSYNEQFF
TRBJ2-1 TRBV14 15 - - TGTGCCAGCAGCCATGGGGGGGCAGTTTACAATGAGCAGTTCTTC CASSHGGAVYNEQFF
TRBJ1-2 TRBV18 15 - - TGTGCCAGCTCGCTTCGGGTCCAAGCTCCAGACGGCTACACCTTC CASSLRVQAPDGYTF
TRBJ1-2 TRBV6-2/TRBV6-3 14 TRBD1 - TGTGCCAGCAGTTTGCCGGGACAGTACTATGGCTACACCTTC CASSLPGQYYGYTF
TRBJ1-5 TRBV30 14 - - TGTGCCTGGAGTATAGGGCAGGGCCCATCGCCCCAGCATTTT CAWSIGQGPSPQHF
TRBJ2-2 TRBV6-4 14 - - TGTGCCAGTACGTCGCAGGCGAACACCGGGGAGCTGTTTTTT CASTSQANTGELFF
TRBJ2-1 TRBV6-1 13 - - TGTGCCAGCAGTGAAGCCTGGGACAATGAGCAGTTCTTC CASSEAWDNEQFF
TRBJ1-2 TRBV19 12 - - TGTGCCAGTAGTTCCTGGTCGGGAGGCTACACCTTC CASSSWSGGYTF
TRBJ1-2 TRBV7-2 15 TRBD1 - TGTGCCAGCAGCCCCGGGACAGGACCTCCCTATGGCTACACCTTC CASSPGTGPPYGYTF
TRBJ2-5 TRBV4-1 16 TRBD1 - TGCGCCAGCAGCCTCTCGGACAGGGGAGGCCAAGAGACCCAGTACTTC CASSLSDRGGQETQYF
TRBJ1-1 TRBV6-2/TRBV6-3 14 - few TGTGCCAGCAGTTACTCCCCAGGCTATCCTGAAGCTTTCTTT CASSYSPGYPEAFF
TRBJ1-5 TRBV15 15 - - TGTGCCACCAGCAGAGATGGGGGGAACAATCAGCCCCAGCATTTT CATSRDGGNNQPQHF
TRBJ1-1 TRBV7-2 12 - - TGTGCCAGCAGCTTAGGTCGAGGTATCGCTTTCTTT CASSLGRGIAFF
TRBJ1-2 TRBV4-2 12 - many TGTGCCAGCAGCCACTGGGGTAAGGGCTACACCTTC CASSHWGKGYTF
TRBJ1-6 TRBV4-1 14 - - TGCGCCAGCAGCCAAACAGGGAATGGTTCACCCCTCCACTTT CASSQTGNGSPLHF
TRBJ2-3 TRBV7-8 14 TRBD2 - TGTGCCAGCAGGAGCGGGGGGGCCACAGATACGCAGTATTTT CASRSGGATDTQYF
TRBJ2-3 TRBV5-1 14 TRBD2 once TGCGCCAGCAGCCGGACTAGCGGGGGAGATACGCAGTATTTT CASSRTSGGDTQYF
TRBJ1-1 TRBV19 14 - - TGTGCCAGTAGTATCCTCGGGGGGGTCACTGAAGCTTTCTTT CASSILGGVTEAFF
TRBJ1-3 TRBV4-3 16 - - TGCGCCAGCAGCCAAGACGCGGGGAGATCCGGAAACACCATATATTTT CASSQDAGRSGNTIYF
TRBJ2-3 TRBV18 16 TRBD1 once TGTGCCAGCTCACCACCGACAGGGGATAGGTCAGATACGCAGTATTTT CASSPPTGDRSDTQYF
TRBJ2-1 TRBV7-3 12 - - TGTGCCAGCAGTGGACGGAACAATGAGCAGTTCTTC CASSGRNNEQFF
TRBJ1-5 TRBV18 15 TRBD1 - TGTGCCAGCTCAGAGGACAGGGGGCTGAGTCAGCCCCAGCATTTT CASSEDRGLSQPQHF